What follows is one T cell receptor beta chain and its context. Its antigen is unknown. This record comes from a study of cytomegalovirus exposure and HLA in healthy donors. Overall study: A data release that came early held 80 million to 95 million unique TCRs from HLA-typed donors. Findings of the study overall: Among the CMV-associated chains, a few were confirmed in vitro as specific for CMV antigens. HLA alleles were associated with around 17,000 TCR beta sequences in a later analysis at 0.05 false discovery rate. In a later analysis, productive TCRs from donors in an Asian-associated ancestry cluster reportedly carried fewer N-insertions than the cohort mean.

The V gene's germline CDR1 is MGHDK and CDR2 SYGVNS. CDR3 length equals 15 residues. The ends lost 6 bases at V and 2 bases at J; junction bases unmatched: 8. PCR involved 60 Vbeta and 13 Jbeta primers. The repertoire was sequenced with immunoSEQ multiplex PCR; TCRdb's copy has only in-frame clones and lacks some. The table for this sample gives under 200,000 clones. This receptor was taken from a woman aged 18-29 years in good health and CMV-seropositive. Material for sequencing was PBMCs. The gene calls are TRBV25-1 and TRBJ1-2, with 8 bases matching TRBD1. The CDR3 is CASRPQGAKNYGYTF. As DNA, the CDR3 is TGTGCCAGCAGACCCCAGGGGGCGAAGAACTATGGCTACACCTTC.